This TCR beta chain was obtained from a study of shared clonotypes between healthy human individuals. The protocol was immunoSEQ multiplex PCR, while the TCRdb copy is restricted to in-frame clones and leaves out a portion. This repertoire shows roughly 2.5 million clones, approximately 90% found once; its top ten account for over 0.12%. CDR3 length: 16 amino acids. CDR1 MGHRA and CDR2 YSYEKL come from the germline V gene. Trimming removed 5 bases at V and 8 bases at J, with 24 bases between. The chain employs TRBV4-1 and TRBJ1-2, with D perhaps matching TRBD1 (6 bases). Sequencing was carried out using naive CD4+ T cells sorted from blood. Subset here: CD45RA+ positively selected. The TCR was taken from a man aged 18 to 30 in good health. Here the CDR3 DNA reads TGCGCCAGCAGCTTTCGAACAGGGCCGCTCGGATCGGGCTACACCTTC. Protein sequence: CASSFRTGPLGSGYTF.